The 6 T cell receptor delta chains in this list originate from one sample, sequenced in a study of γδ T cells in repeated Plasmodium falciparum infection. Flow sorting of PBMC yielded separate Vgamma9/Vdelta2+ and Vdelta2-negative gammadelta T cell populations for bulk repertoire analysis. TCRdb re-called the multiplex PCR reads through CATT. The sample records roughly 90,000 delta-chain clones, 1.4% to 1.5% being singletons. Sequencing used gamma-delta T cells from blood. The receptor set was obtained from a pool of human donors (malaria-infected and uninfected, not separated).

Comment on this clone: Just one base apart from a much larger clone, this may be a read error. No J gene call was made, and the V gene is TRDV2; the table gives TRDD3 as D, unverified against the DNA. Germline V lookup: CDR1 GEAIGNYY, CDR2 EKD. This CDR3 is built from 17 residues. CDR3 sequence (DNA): TGTGCCTGTGTTACCATTTACCATGGGGGATACGCGGATAAACGCATCTTT. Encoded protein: CACVTIYHGGYADKRIF.

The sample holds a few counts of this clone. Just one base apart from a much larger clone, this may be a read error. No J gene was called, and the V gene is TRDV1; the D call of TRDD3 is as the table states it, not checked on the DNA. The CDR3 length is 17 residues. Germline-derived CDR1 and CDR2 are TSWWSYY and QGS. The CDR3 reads CALGEHLRGIYTDKPIF. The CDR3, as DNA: TGTGCTCTTGGGGAACATCTACGGGGGATATACACCGATAAACCCATCTTT.

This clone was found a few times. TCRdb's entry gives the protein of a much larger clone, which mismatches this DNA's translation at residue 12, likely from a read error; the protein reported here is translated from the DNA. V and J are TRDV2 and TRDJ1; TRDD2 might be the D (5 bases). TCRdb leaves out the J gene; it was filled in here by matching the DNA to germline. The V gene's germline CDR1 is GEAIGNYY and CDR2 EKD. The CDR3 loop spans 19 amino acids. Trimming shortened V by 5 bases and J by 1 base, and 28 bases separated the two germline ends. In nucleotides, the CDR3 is TGTGCCTGTGGTAGCGCCCTTTCTTCCGAGGGACCCCCCACCGATAAACTCATCTTT. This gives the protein CACGSALSSEGPPTDKLIF.

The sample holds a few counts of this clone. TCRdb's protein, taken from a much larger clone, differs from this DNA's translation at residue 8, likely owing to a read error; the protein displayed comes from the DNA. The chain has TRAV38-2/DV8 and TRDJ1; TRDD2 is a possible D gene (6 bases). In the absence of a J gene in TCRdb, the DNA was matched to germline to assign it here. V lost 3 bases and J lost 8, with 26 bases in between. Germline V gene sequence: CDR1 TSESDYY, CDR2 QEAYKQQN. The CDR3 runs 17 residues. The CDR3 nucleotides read TGTGCTTATAGGACCCCAGGCCCTCCTACCCCTCTATCGAAACTCATCTTT. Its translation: CAYRTPGPPTPLSKLIF.

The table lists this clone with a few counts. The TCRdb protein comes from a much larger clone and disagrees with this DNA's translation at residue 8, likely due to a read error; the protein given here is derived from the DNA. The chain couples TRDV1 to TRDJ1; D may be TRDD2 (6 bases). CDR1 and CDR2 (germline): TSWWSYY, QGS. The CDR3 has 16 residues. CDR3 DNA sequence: TGTGCTCTTGGGAAACTTCCTTCTAGGATGGGGAGTAAACTCATCTTT. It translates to CALGKLPSRMGSKLIF.

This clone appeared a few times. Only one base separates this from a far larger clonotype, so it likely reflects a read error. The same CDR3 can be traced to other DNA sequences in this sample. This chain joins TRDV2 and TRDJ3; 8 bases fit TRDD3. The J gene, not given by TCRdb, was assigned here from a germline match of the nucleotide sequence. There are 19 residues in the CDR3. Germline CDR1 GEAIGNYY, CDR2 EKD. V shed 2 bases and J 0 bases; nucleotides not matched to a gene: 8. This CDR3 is CACDILGDALSWDTRQMFF. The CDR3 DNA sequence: TGTGCCTGTGACATATTGGGGGATGCCCTCTCCTGGGACACCCGACAGATGTTTTTC.